The present T cell receptor beta chain was sequenced within a study of T cells in Graves' hyperthyroidism and ophthalmopathy. The overall study: Peripheral blood was taken when the disease was first diagnosed, before any treatment began. General observations from the study: Most expanded thyroid clonotypes above 0.001 also appeared in blood.

Ophthalmopathy patients had moderate-to-severe active disease, CAS ≥3, NOSPECS ≥4, and disease duration under 3 months. In making diagnoses, clinical symptoms, serum thyroxine and TRAb, thyroid ultrasound and orbital computed tomography were all used. RNA transcripts served as the template for amplifying TCR beta CDR3 regions. RT-PCR in the first round (using the HTBI primer set) targeted the TCR CDR3. Via MiXCR, TCRdb re-called the multiplex PCR reads, giving one row per CDR3 protein. The table records under 250,000 distinct CDR3 sequences, approximately 25% of them present only once. V was trimmed by 5 bases and J by 2 bases, leaving 16 bases between them. CDR3 size: 15 residues. Germline assignment: CDR1 SEHNR and CDR2 FQNEAQ (reference sequence). This clonotype has a count of ten or more. Its antigen is still unknown.

This rearrangement joins TRBV7-9 to TRBJ2-7, with a possible D match to TRBD2 (5 bases). The sequence derives from a woman aged 35 to 49 with Graves' ophthalmopathy. Sequencing was carried out using blood. In DNA form, the CDR3 reads TGTGCCAGCAGCCCCTTTGTGGGAGCGCCCTACGAGCAGTACTTC. Its translation is CASSPFVGAPYEQYF.